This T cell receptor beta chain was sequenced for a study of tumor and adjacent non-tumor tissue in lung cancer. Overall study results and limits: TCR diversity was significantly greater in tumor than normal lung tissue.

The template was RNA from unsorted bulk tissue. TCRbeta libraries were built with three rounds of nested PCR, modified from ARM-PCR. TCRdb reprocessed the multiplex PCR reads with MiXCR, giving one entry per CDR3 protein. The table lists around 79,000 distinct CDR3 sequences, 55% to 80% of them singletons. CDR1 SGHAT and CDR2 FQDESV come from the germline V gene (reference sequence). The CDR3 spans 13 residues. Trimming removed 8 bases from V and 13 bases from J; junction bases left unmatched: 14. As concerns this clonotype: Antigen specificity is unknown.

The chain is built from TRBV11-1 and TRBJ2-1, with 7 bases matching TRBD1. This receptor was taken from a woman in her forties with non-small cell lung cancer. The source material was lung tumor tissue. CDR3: CASYLHRGWNQFF. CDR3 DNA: TGTGCCAGCTACTTACACAGGGGATGGAATCAGTTCTTC.